Listed here are 5 T cell receptor beta chains from one sample, sequenced in a study of blood T cell repertoires in COVID-19. Sequencing was performed with immunoSEQ multiplex PCR; in TCRdb, only in-frame clones are kept and a portion is missing. The sample shows some 110,000 clones, about 81% of them seen only once. Material: peripheral blood. The source is a man between 70 and 80 years old with acute or convalescent COVID-19.

The chain's CDR3 is CASSLAGRETQYF. The CDR3 DNA reads as TGTGCCAGCAGCTTAGCGGGGAGAGAGACCCAGTACTTC. This chain connects TRBV11-2 to TRBJ2-5; TRBD2 might be the D (5 bases). V gave up 1 base and J gave up 4 bases, with 7 bases separating them. Germline CDR1 reads SGHAT; CDR2 reads FQNNGV. The CDR3 spans 13 residues.

The chain uses TRBV6-5 and TRBJ1-1; the D is unclear. The CDR3 is made up of 12 amino acids. V lost 10 bases and J lost 4, with 13 bases in between. CDR1 is MNHEY and CDR2 is SVGAGI in the germline V gene. The CDR3 reads CAIRGGVTEAFF. Here the CDR3 DNA reads TGTGCCATCCGGGGTGGGGTCACTGAAGCTTTCTTT.

This chain connects TRBV5-1 to TRBJ1-3; no clear D. Per germline, CDR1 SGHRS and CDR2 YFSETQ. The CDR3 has 16 residues. V lost 0 bases to trimming and J lost 4 bases, with 14 bases between them. The CDR3 here is CASSLVLQAGGNTIYF. DNA for the CDR3: TGCGCCAGCAGCTTGGTCCTCCAAGCAGGAGGAAACACCATATATTTT.

The chain joins TRBV19 to TRBJ1-5; the D gene is possibly TRBD1 (5 bases). The V end was cut by 7 bases, the J end by 5 bases, with 9 bases between. The CDR3 has 12 residues. CDR1 and CDR2 (germline): LNHDA, SQIVND (reference sequence). The CDR3 spells CASTTQDQPQHF. In DNA form, the CDR3 reads TGTGCCAGTACCACACAGGATCAGCCCCAGCATTTT.

This chain links TRBV6-5 with TRBJ2-1; a weak D match, TRBD2 (5 bases). The CDR3 is made up of 12 amino acids. The ends were cut back, 7 bases at V and 6 bases at J, with 10 bases in the middle. CDR1 is MNHEY and CDR2 is SVGAGI in the germline V gene. CDR3 nucleotide sequence: TGTGCCAGCAAGGTGGGAGCCAATGAGCAGTTCTTC. Translating gives CASKVGANEQFF.